This is a list of T cell receptor beta chains from one sample in a study of shared clonotypes between healthy human individuals. TCRdb's table, derived via immunoSEQ multiplex PCR, lists solely in-frame clones and lacks some. The repertoire consists of hundreds of thousands of clones, with about 96% occurring once and the leading ten covering approximately 0.12%. Sequencing was performed on naive CD8+ T cells sorted from blood. The receptors originated from a woman aged 30 to 39 in good health. Both conserved end residues are part of each CDR3. Fields, in order: V gene, clone size, J gene, D gene, CDR3 protein, CDR3 DNA. A D gene is named only where the DNA matches it firmly. Only part of the rows carry a size: once, few, many, or a class if the clone is expanded.

V: TRBV11-2
size: -
J: TRBJ1-2
D: TRBD1
CDR3: CASSLTGQGYGYTF
DNA: TGTGCCAGCAGCTTAACCGGACAGGGATATGGCTACACCTTC

V: TRBV6-1
size: once
J: TRBJ2-5
D: -
CDR3: CASSGGTAQETQYF
DNA: TGTGCCAGCAGTGGGGGGACGGCTCAAGAGACCCAGTACTTC

V: TRBV6-5
size: -
J: TRBJ2-7
D: TRBD2
CDR3: CATGLAGGSEQYF
DNA: TGTGCCACCGGACTAGCGGGAGGTTCCGAGCAGTACTTC

V: TRBV4-1
size: -
J: TRBJ2-3
D: -
CDR3: CASSQVVGVADTQYF
DNA: TGCGCCAGCAGCCAAGTCGTAGGGGTGGCAGATACGCAGTATTTT

V: TRBV27
size: -
J: TRBJ2-1
D: TRBD1
CDR3: CASNPDRGFYNEQFF
DNA: TGTGCCAGCAACCCGGACAGGGGGTTTTACAATGAGCAGTTCTTC

V: TRBV4-1
size: -
J: TRBJ2-3
D: TRBD2
CDR3: CASSHRAAGGQTDTQYF
DNA: TGCGCCAGCAGCCATAGAGCCGCGGGAGGGCAGACAGATACGCAGTATTTT

V: TRBV6-1
size: -
J: TRBJ2-1
D: -
CDR3: CASSEALETFLSEQFF
DNA: TGTGCCAGCAGTGAAGCTCTCGAGACTTTCCTCAGTGAGCAGTTCTTC

V: TRBV28
size: -
J: TRBJ2-5
D: TRBD2
CDR3: CASRIQGLAGLQETQYF
DNA: TGTGCCAGCAGAATACAGGGACTAGCGGGACTCCAAGAGACCCAGTACTTC

V: TRBV9
size: once
J: TRBJ2-7
D: -
CDR3: CASSADSNEQYF
DNA: TGTGCCAGCAGCGCGGACAGTAACGAGCAGTACTTC

V: TRBV27
size: -
J: TRBJ1-5
D: TRBD1
CDR3: CASSITGGNQPQHF
DNA: TGTGCCAGCAGTATTACAGGGGGCAATCAGCCCCAGCATTTT

V: TRBV27
size: -
J: TRBJ2-7
D: TRBD2
CDR3: CASSFGAGGSYEQYF
DNA: TGTGCCAGCAGTTTTGGGGCGGGAGGATCATACGAGCAGTACTTC

V: TRBV29-1
size: -
J: TRBJ1-4
D: -
CDR3: CSVAGAGANEKLFF
DNA: TGCAGCGTGGCAGGGGCTGGCGCTAATGAAAAACTGTTTTTT

V: TRBV19
size: -
J: TRBJ1-1
D: -
CDR3: CASSMRQYMNTEAFF
DNA: TGTGCCAGTAGTATGAGGCAGTACATGAACACTGAAGCTTTCTTT

V: TRBV5-1
size: -
J: TRBJ2-7
D: -
CDR3: CASSLAPSGSSYEQYF
DNA: TGCGCCAGCAGCTTGGCCCCGAGCGGATCCTCCTACGAGCAGTACTTC

V: TRBV28
size: -
J: TRBJ2-4
D: -
CDR3: CASSLYPSAPGAKNIQYF
DNA: TGTGCCAGCAGTTTATACCCGAGTGCACCAGGGGCAAAAAACATTCAGTACTTC

V: TRBV6-5
size: -
J: TRBJ2-7
D: TRBD1
CDR3: CASSTPGQGRYEQYF
DNA: TGTGCCAGCAGTACTCCGGGACAGGGGAGGTACGAGCAGTACTTC

V: TRBV4-1
size: once
J: TRBJ2-7
D: -
CDR3: CASSQNTGNYEQYF
DNA: TGCGCCAGCAGCCAAAATACAGGGAATTACGAGCAGTACTTC

V: TRBV7-9
size: -
J: TRBJ1-4
D: -
CDR3: CASSPPLGAGDTNEKLFF
DNA: TGTGCCAGCAGCCCCCCTTTAGGGGCTGGCGACACTAATGAAAAACTGTTTTTT